The rows below give T cell receptor beta chains drawn from one sample of a study of blood T cell repertoires in COVID-19. Using immunoSEQ multiplex PCR, the repertoire was profiled, and TCRdb retains in-frame clones only, with some absent. The profile shows about 150,000 clones, about four fifths of them singletons. Material for sequencing was peripheral blood. The origin of the receptors is a woman at least 80 years old with acute or convalescent COVID-19. The CDR3 runs from the conserved cysteine through the conserved F or W. Each record gives: D gene, clone size, V gene, J gene, CDR3 protein, CDR3 DNA. D genes are given only for firm matches. Some rows mark clone size as missing; the rest say once, few, many or name a class of expanded clone.

TRBD1	NA	TRBV6-1	TRBJ1-4	CASSEIRGLGEKLFF	TGTGCCAGCAGTGAGATCAGGGGGCTGGGTGAAAAACTGTTTTTT
TRBD1	NA	TRBV3-1/TRBV3-2	TRBJ1-1	CASSQGGAGGLEAFF	TGTGCCAGCAGCCAAGGCGGGGCAGGGGGTCTTGAAGCTTTCTTT
NA	NA	TRBV13	TRBJ1-4	CASSLRSTAVGREKLFF	TGTGCCAGCAGCTTAAGGTCGACCGCGGTGGGTCGGGAAAAACTGTTTTTT
NA	once	TRBV18	TRBJ1-4	CASSPQGTYNEKLFF	TGTGCCAGCTCACCCCAGGGAACCTATAATGAAAAACTGTTTTTT
TRBD2	once	TRBV7-2	TRBJ2-1	CASSLMTSGKTNEQFF	TGTGCCAGCAGCTTAATGACTAGCGGGAAGACCAATGAGCAGTTCTTC
NA	NA	TRBV12-3/TRBV12-4	TRBJ2-2	CASSLIGGGELFF	TGTGCCAGCAGTTTAATAGGGGGCGGGGAGCTGTTTTTT
TRBD1	NA	TRBV27	TRBJ1-1	CASSPGTVMNTEAFF	TGTGCCAGCAGTCCTGGGACAGTGATGAACACTGAAGCTTTCTTT
TRBD1	NA	TRBV30	TRBJ1-5	CAWRGRDRANNQPQHF	TGTGCCTGGAGGGGTAGGGACAGGGCGAACAATCAGCCCCAGCATTTT
TRBD1	few	TRBV18	TRBJ2-7	CASSPSGQSSYEQYF	TGTGCCAGCTCACCGTCGGGACAGAGCTCCTACGAGCAGTACTTC
NA	NA	TRBV28	TRBJ2-7	CASSRRVSYEQYF	TGTGCCAGCAGCAGGCGGGTCTCCTACGAGCAGTACTTC
TRBD1	NA	TRBV7-8	TRBJ1-5	CASSSGQQTYSNQPQHF	TGTGCCAGCAGCTCGGGACAGCAAACTTATAGCAATCAGCCCCAGCATTTT
TRBD2	NA	TRBV19	TRBJ2-3	CASSSFPSGGSDTQYF	TGTGCCAGTAGTAGCTTCCCTAGCGGGGGATCAGATACGCAGTATTTT
NA	few	TRBV9	TRBJ1-6	CASSVREDSPLHF	TGTGCCAGCAGCGTCCGGGAGGATTCACCCCTCCACTTT
NA	NA	TRBV18	TRBJ1-2	CASSPSREYGYTF	TGTGCCAGCTCACCAAGCAGGGAATATGGCTACACCTTC
NA	NA	TRBV4-1	TRBJ1-1	CASSQSAAMYTEAFF	TGCGCCAGCAGCCAATCCGCAGCGATGTACACTGAAGCTTTCTTT
NA	few	TRBV15	TRBJ1-2	CATSSSTGFNYGYTF	TGTGCCACCAGCAGTAGCACAGGGTTTAACTATGGCTACACCTTC
TRBD2	NA	TRBV27	TRBJ2-7	CASGAGTSGIYEQYF	TGTGCCAGCGGCGCCGGAACTAGCGGGATCTACGAGCAGTACTTC
TRBD1	few	TRBV30	TRBJ2-7	CAWSLDRGVYEQYF	TGTGCCTGGAGTCTCGACAGGGGTGTCTACGAGCAGTACTTC
NA	once	TRBV6-1	TRBJ1-5	CASSEASSQHF	TGTGCCAGCAGTGAAGCGTCGTCCCAGCATTTT
NA	NA	TRBV29-1	TRBJ1-3	CSVRTDGNTIYF	TGCAGCGTCCGGACAGATGGAAACACCATATATTTT
NA	NA	TRBV5-1	TRBJ2-3	CASSLERGTDTQYF	TGCGCCAGCAGCTTGGAGAGGGGCACAGATACGCAGTATTTT
TRBD1	NA	TRBV4-1	TRBJ2-7	CASSQVPFTGGQYF	TGCGCCAGCAGCCAAGTCCCGTTCACAGGGGGCCAATACTTC
TRBD2	NA	TRBV3-1/TRBV3-2	TRBJ2-1	CASSSLGASGYNEQFF	TGTGCCAGCAGCTCGTTAGGAGCTAGCGGGTACAATGAGCAGTTCTTC
NA	NA	TRBV30	TRBJ2-5	CAWSVKGLGQETQYF	TGTGCCTGGAGTGTAAAGGGGCTGGGTCAAGAGACCCAGTACTTC
TRBD2	NA	TRBV29-1	TRBJ2-3	CSVGLAGETDTQYF	TGCAGCGTTGGACTAGCGGGAGAGACAGATACGCAGTATTTT
NA	NA	TRBV20-1	TRBJ2-7	CSASSGVYEQYF	TGCAGTGCTAGTTCGGGAGTCTACGAGCAGTACTTC
NA	NA	TRBV21-1	TRBJ1-4	CASSAPTGGESPTNEKLFF	TGTGCCAGCAGCGCCCCGACAGGGGGCGAAAGTCCAACTAATGAAAAACTGTTTTTT
TRBD1	NA	TRBV11-2	TRBJ2-2	CASSWTGGRTGELFF	TGTGCCAGCAGCTGGACAGGGGGCCGAACCGGGGAGCTGTTTTTT
NA	NA	TRBV7-3	TRBJ2-3	CASSLAVAGTDTQYF	TGTGCCAGCAGCTTAGCGGTAGCGGGCACAGATACGCAGTATTTT
NA	NA	TRBV4-3	TRBJ2-2	CATSEAGGWTGELFF	TGCGCCACTTCAGAGGCAGGGGGGTGGACCGGGGAGCTGTTTTTT
NA	once	TRBV30	TRBJ2-6	CAWSAGTNRDLANVLTF	TGTGCCTGGAGCGCCGGAACCAACCGGGACTTGGCCAACGTCCTGACTTTC
TRBD2	NA	TRBV27	TRBJ2-1	CASSFGVGTSGSPLSNEQFF	TGTGCCAGCAGTTTCGGGGTGGGGACTAGCGGGTCCCCCCTGAGCAATGAGCAGTTCTTC
TRBD1	NA	TRBV2	TRBJ2-7	CASNPTRQGYEQYF	TGTGCCAGCAATCCCACCCGACAGGGCTACGAGCAGTACTTC
NA	NA	TRBV19	TRBJ2-6	CASSIERGGLRDGANVLTF	TGTGCCAGTAGTATAGAGCGCGGTGGCCTGCGAGATGGGGCCAACGTCCTGACTTTC
NA	NA	TRBV3-1/TRBV3-2	TRBJ2-3	CASSQDLASDTQYF	TGTGCCAGCAGCCAAGACCTAGCCTCAGATACGCAGTATTTT
TRBD1	NA	TRBV5-6	TRBJ2-5	CASSFLGTGGETQYF	TGTGCCAGCAGCTTTCTAGGGACAGGGGGAGAGACCCAGTACTTC
NA	NA	TRBV3-1/TRBV3-2	TRBJ2-3	CASSQNLEGGRKYF	TGTGCCAGCAGCCAAAATCTGGAGGGAGGTAGGAAGTATTTT
TRBD2	NA	TRBV12-3/TRBV12-4	TRBJ2-1	CASAGTSGNEQFF	TGTGCCAGCGCCGGGACTAGTGGTAATGAGCAGTTCTTC
TRBD2	NA	TRBV6-5	TRBJ2-5	CASSYSTSGTQETQYF	TGTGCCAGCAGTTATTCGACTAGCGGGACTCAAGAGACCCAGTACTTC
NA	NA	TRBV29-1	TRBJ2-1	CSATGTSYNEQFF	TGCAGCGCCACCGGGACATCTTACAATGAGCAGTTCTTC
TRBD2	NA	TRBV28	TRBJ2-5	CASKLAGGEETQYF	TGTGCCAGCAAACTAGCGGGGGGGGAGGAGACCCAGTACTTC
NA	NA	TRBV11-3	TRBJ2-3	CASSLGGLDTQYF	TGTGCCAGCAGCTTAGGGGGCTTGGATACGCAGTATTTT
NA	NA	TRBV6-2/TRBV6-3	TRBJ1-4	CASSENTGGNEKLFF	TGTGCCAGCAGCGAAAATACAGGTGGTAATGAAAAACTGTTTTTT
TRBD1	NA	TRBV29-1	TRBJ1-2	CSVETGDYGYTF	TGCAGCGTTGAGACAGGGGACTATGGCTACACCTTC
TRBD1	NA	TRBV18	TRBJ1-5	CASSPDGQGNQPQHF	TGTGCCAGCTCACCAGACGGACAGGGCAATCAGCCCCAGCATTTT
TRBD1	NA	TRBV9	TRBJ1-1	CASSVGVGRGMNTEAFF	TGTGCCAGCAGCGTAGGGGTGGGCAGGGGGATGAACACTGAAGCTTTCTTT
TRBD2	NA	TRBV13	TRBJ2-5	CASSRTSGRARETQYF	TGTGCCAGCAGCCGGACTAGCGGGAGGGCACGAGAGACCCAGTACTTC
NA	NA	TRBV3-1/TRBV3-2	TRBJ1-2	CASSQDLGSNDGYTF	TGTGCCAGCAGCCAAGATCTGGGGAGTAATGATGGCTACACCTTC
TRBD2	NA	TRBV5-6	TRBJ2-5	CASSLVWEGRETQYF	TGTGCCAGCAGCTTGGTCTGGGAGGGACGGGAGACCCAGTACTTC
NA	NA	TRBV4-1	TRBJ1-2	CASRPEPGRTSLVDGYTF	TGCGCCAGCAGACCGGAACCGGGACGGACTAGTCTCGTTGATGGCTACACCTTC
TRBD1	NA	TRBV5-1	TRBJ2-1	CASSPSEGAVYNEQFF	TGCGCCAGCAGCCCCAGTGAGGGGGCGGTCTACAATGAGCAGTTCTTC
NA	NA	TRBV7-6	TRBJ2-1	CASSSVAQSYNEQFF	TGTGCCAGCAGCTCAGTGGCCCAATCCTACAATGAGCAGTTCTTC
TRBD2	NA	TRBV5-8	TRBJ2-5	CATHWGSSGGAETQYF	TGTGCCACCCACTGGGGTTCTAGCGGGGGGGCCGAGACCCAGTACTTC
NA	NA	TRBV27	TRBJ1-1	CASSASGATEAFF	TGTGCCAGCAGTGCATCAGGGGCCACTGAAGCTTTCTTT
NA	NA	TRBV7-7	TRBJ2-1	CASSLAPTWSSSSYNEQFF	TGTGCCAGCAGCTTGGCCCCCACATGGAGTTCGAGCTCCTACAATGAGCAGTTCTTC
TRBD2	NA	TRBV7-9	TRBJ2-3	CASSLGGTSIMDTQYF	TGTGCCAGCAGCTTAGGAGGGACTAGTATCATGGATACGCAGTATTTT
TRBD1	NA	TRBV4-3	TRBJ1-4	CASSQGDREDEKLFF	TGCGCCAGCAGCCAAGGGGACAGGGAAGATGAAAAACTGTTTTTT
TRBD1	NA	TRBV5-1	TRBJ2-3	CASSSRPGQSTDTQYF	TGCGCCAGCAGCTCGAGGCCGGGACAGAGCACAGATACGCAGTATTTT
TRBD1	NA	TRBV5-1	TRBJ1-1	CASSFQGAQGTEAFF	TGCGCCAGCAGCTTTCAGGGGGCGCAGGGCACTGAAGCTTTCTTT